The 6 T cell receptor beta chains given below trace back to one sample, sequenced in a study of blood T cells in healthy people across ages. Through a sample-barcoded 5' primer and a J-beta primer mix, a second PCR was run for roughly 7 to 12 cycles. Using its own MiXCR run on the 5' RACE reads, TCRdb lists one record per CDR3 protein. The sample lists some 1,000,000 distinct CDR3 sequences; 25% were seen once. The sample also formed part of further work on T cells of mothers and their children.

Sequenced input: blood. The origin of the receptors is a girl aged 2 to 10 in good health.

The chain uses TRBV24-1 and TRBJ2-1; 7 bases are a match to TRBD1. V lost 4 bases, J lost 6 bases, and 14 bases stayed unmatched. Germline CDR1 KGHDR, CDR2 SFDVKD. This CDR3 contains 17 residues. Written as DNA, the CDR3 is TGTGCCACCAGTGAGATAATTAGAAAGGGGGCCCCCAATGAGCAGTTCTTC. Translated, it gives CATSEIIRKGAPNEQFF.

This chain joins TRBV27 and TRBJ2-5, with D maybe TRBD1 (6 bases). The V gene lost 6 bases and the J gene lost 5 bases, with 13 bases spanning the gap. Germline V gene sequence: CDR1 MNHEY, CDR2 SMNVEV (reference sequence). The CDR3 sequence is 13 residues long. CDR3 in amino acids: CASSLGASETQYF. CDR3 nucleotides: TGTGCCAGCAGCCTGGGGGCCTCGGAGACCCAGTACTTC.

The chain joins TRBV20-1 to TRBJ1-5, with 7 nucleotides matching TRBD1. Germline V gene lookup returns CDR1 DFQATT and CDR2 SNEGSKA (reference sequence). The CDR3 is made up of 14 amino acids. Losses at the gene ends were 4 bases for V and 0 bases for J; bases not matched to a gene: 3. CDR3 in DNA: TGCAGTGCTACTACAGGGGATAGCAATCAGCCCCAGCATTTT. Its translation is CSATTGDSNQPQHF.

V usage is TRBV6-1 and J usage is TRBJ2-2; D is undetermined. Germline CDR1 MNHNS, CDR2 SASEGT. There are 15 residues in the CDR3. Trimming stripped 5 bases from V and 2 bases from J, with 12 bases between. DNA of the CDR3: TGTGCCAGCAGTAAAACGGCGGATAACACCGGGGAGCTGTTTTTT. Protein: CASSKTADNTGELFF.

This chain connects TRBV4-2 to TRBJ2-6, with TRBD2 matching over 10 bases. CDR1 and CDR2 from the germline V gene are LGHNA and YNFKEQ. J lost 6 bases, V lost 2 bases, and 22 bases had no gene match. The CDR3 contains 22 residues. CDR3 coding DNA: TGTGCCAGCAGCCAACCAACAGGGGCGCAACTAGCGGGACGTCTGGAGGCCAACGTCCTGACTTTC. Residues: CASSQPTGAQLAGRLEANVLTF.

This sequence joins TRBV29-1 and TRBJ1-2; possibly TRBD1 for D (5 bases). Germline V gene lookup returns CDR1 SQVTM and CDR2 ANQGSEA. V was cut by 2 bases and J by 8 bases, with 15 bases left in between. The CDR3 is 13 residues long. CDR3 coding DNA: TGCAGCGTTGAATGGGGGGATACAGGCGGCTACACCTTC. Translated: CSVEWGDTGGYTF.